This TCR beta chain was profiled in a study of graft-versus-host responses after intestinal transplantation. Comment on this clone: The antigen remains unidentified.

The repertoire was sequenced with immunoSEQ multiplex PCR; TCRdb's copy has only in-frame clones and lacks some. Of about 81,000 clones in the sample, 80% to 95% were seen once. The CDR3 is 16 amino acids. Germline loops: CDR1 SGHNT, CDR2 YENEEA. V lost 5 bases to trimming and J lost 3 bases; unmatched junction nucleotides: 12. The material was unstimulated CD4+ T cells sorted from spleen or lymph node cells, obtained before transplant. The V call is TRBV11-3, the J call TRBJ2-5; TRBD2 matches 7 bases. The sequence came from a human donor who was the organ donor for an intestinal transplant. Here the CDR3 reads CASSDPKTGTKETQYF. The CDR3 coding sequence is TGTGCCAGCAGCGATCCCAAAACCGGGACTAAAGAGACCCAGTACTTC.